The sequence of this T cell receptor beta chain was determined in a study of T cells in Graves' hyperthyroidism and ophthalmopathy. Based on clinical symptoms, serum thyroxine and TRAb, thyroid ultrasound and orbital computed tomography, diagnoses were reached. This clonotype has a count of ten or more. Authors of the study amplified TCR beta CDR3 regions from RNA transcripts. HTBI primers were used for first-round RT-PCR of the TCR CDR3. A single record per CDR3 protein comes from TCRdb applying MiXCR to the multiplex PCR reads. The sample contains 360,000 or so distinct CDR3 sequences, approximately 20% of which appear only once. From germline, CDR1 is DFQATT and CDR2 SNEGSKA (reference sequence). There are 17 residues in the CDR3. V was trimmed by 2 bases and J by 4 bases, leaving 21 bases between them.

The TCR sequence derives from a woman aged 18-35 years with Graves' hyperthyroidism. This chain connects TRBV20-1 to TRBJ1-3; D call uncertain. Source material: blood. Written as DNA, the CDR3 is TGCAGTGCTAGAAGTCCGGACGGCGGCCACGTCGGAAACACCATATATTTT. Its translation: CSARSPDGGHVGNTIYF.